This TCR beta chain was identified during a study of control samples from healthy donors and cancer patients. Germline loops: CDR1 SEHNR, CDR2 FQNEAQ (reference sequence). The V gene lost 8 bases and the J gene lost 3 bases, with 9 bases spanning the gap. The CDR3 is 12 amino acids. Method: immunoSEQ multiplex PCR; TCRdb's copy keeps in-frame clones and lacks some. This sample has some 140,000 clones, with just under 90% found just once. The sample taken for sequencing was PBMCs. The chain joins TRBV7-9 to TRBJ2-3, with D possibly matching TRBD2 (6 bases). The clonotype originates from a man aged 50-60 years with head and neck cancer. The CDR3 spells CASRRETDTQYF. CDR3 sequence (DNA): TGTGCCAGCCGCCGGGAGACAGATACGCAGTATTTT.